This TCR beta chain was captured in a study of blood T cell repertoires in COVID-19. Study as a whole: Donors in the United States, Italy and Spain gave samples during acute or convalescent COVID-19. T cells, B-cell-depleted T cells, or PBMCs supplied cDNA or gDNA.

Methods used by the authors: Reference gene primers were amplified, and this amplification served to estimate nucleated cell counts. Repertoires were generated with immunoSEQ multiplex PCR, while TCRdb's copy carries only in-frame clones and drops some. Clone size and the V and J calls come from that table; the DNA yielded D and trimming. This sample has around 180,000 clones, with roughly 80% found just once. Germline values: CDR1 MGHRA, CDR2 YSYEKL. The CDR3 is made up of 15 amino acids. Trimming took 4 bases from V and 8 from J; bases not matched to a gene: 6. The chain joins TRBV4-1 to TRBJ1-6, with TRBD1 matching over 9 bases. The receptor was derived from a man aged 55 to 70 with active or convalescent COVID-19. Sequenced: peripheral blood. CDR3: CASSPAWTGDSPLHF. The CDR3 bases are TGCGCCAGCAGCCCAGCGTGGACAGGGGATTCACCCCTCCACTTT.